The entry below gives a single T cell receptor (beta chain) sequence along with its context. Antigen specificity is unknown. CDR3 size: 14 residues. V was cut by 2 bases and J by 6 bases, with 12 bases left in between. Germline V gives CDR1 SGDLS, CDR2 YYNGEE. Some clones are missing from TCRdb's copy, which holds only in-frame ones; the method was immunoSEQ multiplex PCR. The table lists some 40,000 clones, more than 90% of them singletons. This specimen comes from a study of T cells in localized non-small cell lung cancer. Regarding the study as a whole: With higher T cell density in blood came longer overall survival. A single tumor region was sequenced, leaving heterogeneity possible. Uninvolved adjacent lung had higher T cell clonality than tumor and all other tissues. Adjacent lung tissue had a median roughly 62 of the top 100 clones found in the tumor.

This clonotype was sampled from a female donor older than 55 with stage I lung adenocarcinoma. Sequencing was performed on peripheral blood, taken before any cancer treatment. This chain links TRBV9 with TRBJ2-1, with D possibly TRBD1 on 5 matching bases. The CDR3 region is CASSVQTGPNEQFF. The CDR3 nucleotides read TGTGCCAGCAGCGTCCAAACAGGACCCAATGAGCAGTTCTTC.